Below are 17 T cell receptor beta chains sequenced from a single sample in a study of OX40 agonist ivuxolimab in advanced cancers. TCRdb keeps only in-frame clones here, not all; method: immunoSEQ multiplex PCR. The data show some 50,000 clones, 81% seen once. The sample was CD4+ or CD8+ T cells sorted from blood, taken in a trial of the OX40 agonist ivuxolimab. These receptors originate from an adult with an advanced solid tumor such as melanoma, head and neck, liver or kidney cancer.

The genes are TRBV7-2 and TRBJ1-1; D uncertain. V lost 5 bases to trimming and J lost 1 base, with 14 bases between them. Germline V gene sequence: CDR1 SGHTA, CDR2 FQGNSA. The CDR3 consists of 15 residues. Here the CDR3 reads CASSPYSGENTEAFF. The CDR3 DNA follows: TGTGCCAGCAGCCCGTACAGTGGTGAGAACACTGAAGCTTTCTTT. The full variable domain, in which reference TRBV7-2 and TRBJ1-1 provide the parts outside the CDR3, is GAGVSQSPSNKVTEKGKDVELRCDPISGHTALYWYRQSLGQGLEFLIYFQGNSAPDKSGLPSDRFSAERTGGSVSTLTIQRTQQEDSAVYLCASSPYSGENTEAFFGQGTRLTVV.

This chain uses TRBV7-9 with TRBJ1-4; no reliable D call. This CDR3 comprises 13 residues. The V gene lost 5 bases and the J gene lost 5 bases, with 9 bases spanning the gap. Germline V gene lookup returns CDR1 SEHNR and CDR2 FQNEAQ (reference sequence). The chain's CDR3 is CASSGVQNEKLFF. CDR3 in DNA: TGTGCCAGCAGCGGGGTCCAGAATGAAAAACTGTTTTTT.

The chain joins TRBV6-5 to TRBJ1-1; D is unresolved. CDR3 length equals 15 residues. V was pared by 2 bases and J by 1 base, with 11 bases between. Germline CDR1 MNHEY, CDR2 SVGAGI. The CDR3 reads CASSYPSAGNTEAFF. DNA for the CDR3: TGTGCCAGCAGTTACCCCTCGGCGGGGAACACTGAAGCTTTCTTT.

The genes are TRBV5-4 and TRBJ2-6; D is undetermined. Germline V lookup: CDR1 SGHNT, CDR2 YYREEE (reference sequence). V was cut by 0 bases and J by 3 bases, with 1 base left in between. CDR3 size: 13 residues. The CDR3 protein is CASSLVGANVLTF. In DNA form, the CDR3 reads TGTGCCAGCAGCTTGGTTGGGGCCAACGTCCTGACTTTC.

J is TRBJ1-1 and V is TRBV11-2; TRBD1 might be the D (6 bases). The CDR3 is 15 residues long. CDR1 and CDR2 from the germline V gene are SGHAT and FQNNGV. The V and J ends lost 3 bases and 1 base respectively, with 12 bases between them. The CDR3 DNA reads TGTGCCAGCAGCTTCGGGGGCGCGGGGAACACTGAAGCTTTCTTT. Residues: CASSFGGAGNTEAFF.

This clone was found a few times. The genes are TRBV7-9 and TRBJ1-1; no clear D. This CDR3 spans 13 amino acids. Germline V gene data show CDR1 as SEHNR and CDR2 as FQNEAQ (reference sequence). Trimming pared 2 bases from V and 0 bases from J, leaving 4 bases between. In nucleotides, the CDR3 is TGTGCCAGCAGCTTAACACTGAACACTGAAGCTTTCTTT. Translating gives CASSLTLNTEAFF.

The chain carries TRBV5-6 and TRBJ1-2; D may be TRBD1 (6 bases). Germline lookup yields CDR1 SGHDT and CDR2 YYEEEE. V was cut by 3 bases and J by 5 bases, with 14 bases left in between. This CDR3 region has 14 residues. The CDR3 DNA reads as TGTGCCAGCAGCTCAGCAGGGACACTATATGGCTACACCTTC. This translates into CASSSAGTLYGYTF.

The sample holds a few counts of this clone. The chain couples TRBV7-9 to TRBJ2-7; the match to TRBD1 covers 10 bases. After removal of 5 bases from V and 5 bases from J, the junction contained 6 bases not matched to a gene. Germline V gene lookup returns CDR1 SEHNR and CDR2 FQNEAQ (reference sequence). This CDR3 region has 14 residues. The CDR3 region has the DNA TGTGCCAGCAGCCATGGACAGGGGGTGGACGAGCAGTACTTC. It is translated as CASSHGQGVDEQYF.

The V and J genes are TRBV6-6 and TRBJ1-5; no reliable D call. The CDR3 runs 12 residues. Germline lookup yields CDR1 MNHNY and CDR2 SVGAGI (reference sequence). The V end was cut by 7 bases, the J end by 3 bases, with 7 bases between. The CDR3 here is CASNMFNQPQHF. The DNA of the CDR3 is TGTGCCAGCAATATGTTCAATCAGCCCCAGCATTTT.

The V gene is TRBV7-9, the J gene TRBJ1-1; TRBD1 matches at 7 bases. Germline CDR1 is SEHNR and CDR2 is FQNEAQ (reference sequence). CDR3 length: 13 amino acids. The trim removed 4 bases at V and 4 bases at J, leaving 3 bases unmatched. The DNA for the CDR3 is TGTGCCAGCAGCTCCGGGACAGCCACTGAAGCTTTCTTT. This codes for CASSSGTATEAFF.

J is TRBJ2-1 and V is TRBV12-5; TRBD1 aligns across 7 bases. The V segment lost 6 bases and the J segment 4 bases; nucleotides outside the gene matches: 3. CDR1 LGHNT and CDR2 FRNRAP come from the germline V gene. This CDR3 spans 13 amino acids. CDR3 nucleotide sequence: TGTGCTAGTGGGGGACAGATTTACAATGAGCAGTTCTTC. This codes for CASGGQIYNEQFF.

CDR3: CATTVGQETQYF. CDR3 nucleotide sequence: TGTGCCACCACGGTGGGCCAAGAGACCCAGTACTTC. The chain combines TRBV15 with TRBJ2-5; D not certain. This CDR3 contains 12 residues. Trimming cost V 7 bases and J 1 base, with 7 bases left between them. Germline CDR1 reads LNHNV; CDR2 reads YYDKDF (reference sequence).

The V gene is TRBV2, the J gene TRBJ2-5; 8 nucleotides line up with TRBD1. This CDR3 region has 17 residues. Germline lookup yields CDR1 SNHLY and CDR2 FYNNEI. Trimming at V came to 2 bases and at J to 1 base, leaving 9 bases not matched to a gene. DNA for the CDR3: TGTGCCAGCAGTGAATTTGCAGGGGGCTTGTTCCAAGAGACCCAGTACTTC. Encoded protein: CASSEFAGGLFQETQYF.

In DNA, the CDR3 is TGTGCCAGCAGCAAAGGGGTGGGGACCTACGAGCAGTACTTC. This encodes CASSKGVGTYEQYF. V usage is TRBV21-1 and J usage is TRBJ2-7. TRBV21-1 is marked as a pseudogene. The CDR3 loop spans 14 amino acids.

The CDR3 nucleotides read TGTGCCTCCCTGAAGGAGGTCTTGAACACTGAAGCTTTCTTT. It is translated as CASLKEVLNTEAFF. The chain combines TRBV28 with TRBJ1-1; no reliable D call. CDR1 and CDR2 from the germline V gene are MDHEN and SYDVKM. V lost 11 bases to trimming and J lost 0 bases, with 16 bases between them. This CDR3 is built from 14 residues.

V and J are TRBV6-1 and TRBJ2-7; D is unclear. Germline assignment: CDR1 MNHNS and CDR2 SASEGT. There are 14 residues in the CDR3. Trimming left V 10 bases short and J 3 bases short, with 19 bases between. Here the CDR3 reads CATKWWEFDYEQYF. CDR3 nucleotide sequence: TGTGCCACCAAATGGTGGGAATTCGACTACGAGCAGTACTTC.

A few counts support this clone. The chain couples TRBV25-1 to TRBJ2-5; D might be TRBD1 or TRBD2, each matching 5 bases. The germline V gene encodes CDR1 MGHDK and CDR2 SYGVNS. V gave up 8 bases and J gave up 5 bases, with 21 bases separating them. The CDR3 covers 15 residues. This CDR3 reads CASSAGLGWGETQYF. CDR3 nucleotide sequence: TGTGCCAGCTCCGCCGGTCTCGGGTGGGGGGAGACCCAGTACTTC.